Sequencing of this T cell receptor beta chain was carried out in a study of T cells after yellow fever vaccination. Study information: Preparation used SMART-Seq v4 Ultra Low Input for the low-cell-number fractions.

This clonotype turned up a few times. Its antigen is currently unknown. Study observations and caveats: Clonotypes found in both CD4 and CD8 compartments made up a small share. Boosting was followed by the reappearance of most primary-vaccination clones (roughly 95% CD4, under 90% CD8).

Germline V gives CDR1 SGHNT, CDR2 YYREEE (reference sequence). Trimming removed 4 bases from V and 0 bases from J; junction bases left unmatched: 3. This CDR3 has 14 residues. The 5'RACE template-switching step produced TCR cDNA and added a universal primer site and UMIs. Each CDR3 protein gets one entry after TCRdb re-called the 5' RACE reads with MiXCR. The sample gives roughly 300,000 distinct CDR3 sequences, around 7.3% of which show up once; roughly a sixth is in the top ten. The chain carries TRBV5-4 and TRBJ2-5, with 7 bases aligning to TRBD2. The TCR comes from a man between 18 and 29 years old who received the YFV17D yellow fever vaccine. The specimen was PBMCs, collected 45 days after the first yellow fever vaccination. Written as DNA, the CDR3 is TGTGCCAGCAGCCCCCTAGCGGACCAAGAGACCCAGTACTTC. This translates into CASSPLADQETQYF.